The rows below give T cell receptor beta chains drawn from one sample of a study of patients and donors after allogeneic stem cell transplantation. From the RT-PCR reads, TCRdb called clonotypes with MiXCR, one entry per CDR3 protein. The sample lists some 960,000 distinct CDR3 sequences, approximately 18% seen once, with under 6.5% in the top ten. What was sequenced was blood, either unsorted or a sorted T cell fraction (not recorded which). These receptors all stem from a human donor who was either an allogeneic HSCT recipient or a stem cell or donor lymphocyte infusion donor (not recorded which). It is not recorded whose cells these are; they may come from a transplant donor. The CDR3 runs from the conserved cysteine through the conserved F or W. Fields, in order: J gene, D gene, clone size, V gene, CDR3 protein, CDR3 DNA. A D gene is named only where the DNA matches it firmly. For some rows the clone size is stated as once, few or many, or as a class when expanded; others skip it.

>TRBJ1-2|.|once|TRBV4-3
CASSHFPSQGGGYTF
TGCGCCAGCAGCCATTTCCCTTCACAGGGAGGGGGCTACACCTTC
>TRBJ2-7|TRBD2|.|TRBV5-4
CASSSFSGRAHEQYF
TGTGCCAGCAGCTCCTTTAGCGGGAGGGCCCACGAGCAGTACTTC
>TRBJ2-1|.|.|TRBV5-4
CASSVLYNEQFF
TGTGCCAGCAGCGTACTGTATAATGAGCAGTTCTTC
>TRBJ2-7|.|.|TRBV29-1
CSVDTGSETYEQYF
TGCAGCGTAGATACGGGATCCGAAACCTACGAGCAGTACTTC
>TRBJ2-2|TRBD2|.|TRBV5-1
CASSERLAGDTGELFF
TGCGCCAGCAGCGAAAGACTAGCGGGAGACACCGGGGAGCTGTTTTTT
>TRBJ2-5|TRBD2|few|TRBV20-1
CSATAGLAGTQETQYF
TGCAGTGCTACGGCCGGACTAGCGGGGACCCAAGAGACCCAGTACTTC
>TRBJ2-7|TRBD1|.|TRBV7-9
CASSANRGDSYEQYF
TGTGCCAGCAGCGCCAACAGGGGTGACTCCTACGAGCAGTACTTC
>TRBJ2-5|TRBD2|few|TRBV5-6
CASSFSGKEETQYF
TGTGCCAGCAGCTTTAGCGGGAAAGAAGAGACCCAGTACTTC
>TRBJ1-3|.|many|TRBV12-3/TRBV12-4
CASRSFRGQLGNTIYF
TGTGCCAGCAGATCTTTCCGGGGCCAGCTTGGAAACACCATATATTTT
>TRBJ2-5|TRBD2|once|TRBV2
CASGGGVQETQYF
TGTGCCAGCGGCGGGGGAGTCCAAGAGACCCAGTACTTC
>TRBJ1-2|TRBD1|many|TRBV5-1
CASSQDRTYYGYTF
TGCGCCAGCAGCCAGGACAGGACGTACTATGGCTACACCTTC